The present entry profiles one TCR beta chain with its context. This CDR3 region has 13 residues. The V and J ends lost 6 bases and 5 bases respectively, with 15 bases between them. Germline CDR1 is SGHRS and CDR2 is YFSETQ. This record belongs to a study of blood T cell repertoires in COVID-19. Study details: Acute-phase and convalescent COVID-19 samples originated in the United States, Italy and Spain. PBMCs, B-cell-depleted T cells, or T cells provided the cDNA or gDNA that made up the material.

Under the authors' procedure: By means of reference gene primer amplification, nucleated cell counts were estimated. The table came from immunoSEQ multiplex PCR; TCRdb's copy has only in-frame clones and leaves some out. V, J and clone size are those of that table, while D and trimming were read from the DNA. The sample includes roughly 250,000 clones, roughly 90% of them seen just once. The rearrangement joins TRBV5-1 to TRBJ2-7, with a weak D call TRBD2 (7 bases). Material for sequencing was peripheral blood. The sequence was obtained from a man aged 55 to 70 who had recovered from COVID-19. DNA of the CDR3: TGCGCCAGCATCCTCAGGGGAGGGAACGAGCAGTACTTC. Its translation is CASILRGGNEQYF.